The next 8 T cell receptor beta chains were all read from a single sample in a study of T cells in Graves' hyperthyroidism and ophthalmopathy. Authors of the study amplified TCR beta CDR3 regions from RNA transcripts. A set of HTBI primers served as the primers for a first-round RT-PCR of the TCR CDR3. TCRdb re-called the multiplex PCR reads through MiXCR, storing one row per CDR3 protein. The sample shows some 50,000 distinct CDR3 sequences, about 53% of them seen only once. The sequenced sample was peripheral blood or thyroid tissue (not recorded which). The source of these receptors is a man between 18 and 29 years old with Graves' hyperthyroidism.

The CDR3 reads CASSSRRGDYEQYF. The CDR3 DNA sequence: TGCGCCAGCAGTAGCAGGAGGGGGGACTACGAGCAGTACTTC. The chain links TRBV10-2 to TRBJ2-7; D may match TRBD1 or TRBD2 (6 bases each). V was clipped by 5 bases and J by 3 bases, with 14 bases between them. The CDR3 totals 14 residues. Per germline, CDR1 WSHSY and CDR2 SAAADI.

With regard to this clonotype: One end of the junction is discordant with germline, which a read error may explain. The chain recombines TRBV19 with TRBJ2-7; possible D gene TRBD2, 6 bases. Looked up from germline, CDR1 is LNHDA and CDR2 is SQIVND (reference sequence). The CDR3 consists of 13 residues. CDR3 DNA: TGCAGTGCAACCCCCGGGACTCCCTACGAGCAGTACTTC. Protein: CSATPGTPYEQYF. Full variable domain (outside the CDR3, taken from reference TRBV19 and TRBJ2-7): DGGITQSPKYLFRKEGQNVTLSCEQNLNHDAMYWYRQDPGQGLRLIYYSQIVNDFQKGDIAEGYSVSREKKESFPLTVTSAQKNPTAFYLCSATPGTPYEQYFGPGTRLTVT.

The V call is TRBV10-3, the J call TRBJ1-6; 7 nucleotides align to TRBD1. The ends lost 6 bases at V and 6 bases at J; junction bases unmatched: 8. The CDR3 sequence is 15 residues long. Per germline, CDR1 ENHRY and CDR2 SYGVKD. The CDR3 spells CAIRETGQSNSPLHF. CDR3 DNA: TGTGCCATCAGAGAGACGGGACAGTCTAATTCACCCCTCCACTTT.

The J gene is TRBJ2-6, the V gene TRBV7-8; no clear D. Germline CDR1 reads SGHVS; CDR2 reads FQNEAQ. The CDR3 sequence is 13 residues long. Trimming cost V 5 bases and J 2 bases, with 4 bases left between them. CDR3 DNA: TGTGCCAGCAGCCAAGCTGGGGCCAACGTCCTGACTTTC. Translating it yields CASSQAGANVLTF.

V gene TRBV29-1 combines with J gene TRBJ2-1; maybe TRBD2 (5 bases). Looked up from germline, CDR1 is SQVTM and CDR2 is ANQGSEA. The CDR3 spans 13 residues. Trimming took 3 bases from V and 2 from J, leaving 8 bases between them. The CDR3 region is CSVEEAPYNEQFF. DNA of the CDR3: TGCAGCGTTGAGGAGGCTCCCTACAATGAGCAGTTCTTC.

The chain uses TRBV29-1 and TRBJ1-1; 7 bases are a match to TRBD1. The CDR3 length is 11 residues. The V and J ends lost 6 bases and 4 bases, in that order; junction bases with no gene match: 2. Germline V lookup: CDR1 SQVTM, CDR2 ANQGSEA. This CDR3 reads CSVSGGTEAFF. In DNA form, the CDR3 reads TGCAGCGTCTCAGGGGGCACTGAAGCTTTCTTT.

This rearrangement joins TRBV29-1 to TRBJ2-7, with 12 bases fitting TRBD2. The CDR3 is made up of 17 amino acids. CDR1 SQVTM and CDR2 ANQGSEA come from the germline V gene. V lost 6 bases and J lost 5; bases outside the gene matches: 17. The DNA for the CDR3 is TGCAGCGTGAGGCCCGGGACTAGCGGGCGCCTATCAGACGAGCAGTACTTC. This codes for CSVRPGTSGRLSDEQYF.

About this clonotype: An end of the junction differs from the germline gene, which may be a read error. The genes are TRBV6-6 and TRBJ2-7; 7 bases align to TRBD2. The length of the CDR3 is 11 residues. Germline V gives CDR1 MNHNY, CDR2 SVGAGI (reference sequence). CDR3 bases: TGTGCCAGCAGTTACCCGGGGGGACGGATCTTC. Translation gives CASSYPGGRIF.